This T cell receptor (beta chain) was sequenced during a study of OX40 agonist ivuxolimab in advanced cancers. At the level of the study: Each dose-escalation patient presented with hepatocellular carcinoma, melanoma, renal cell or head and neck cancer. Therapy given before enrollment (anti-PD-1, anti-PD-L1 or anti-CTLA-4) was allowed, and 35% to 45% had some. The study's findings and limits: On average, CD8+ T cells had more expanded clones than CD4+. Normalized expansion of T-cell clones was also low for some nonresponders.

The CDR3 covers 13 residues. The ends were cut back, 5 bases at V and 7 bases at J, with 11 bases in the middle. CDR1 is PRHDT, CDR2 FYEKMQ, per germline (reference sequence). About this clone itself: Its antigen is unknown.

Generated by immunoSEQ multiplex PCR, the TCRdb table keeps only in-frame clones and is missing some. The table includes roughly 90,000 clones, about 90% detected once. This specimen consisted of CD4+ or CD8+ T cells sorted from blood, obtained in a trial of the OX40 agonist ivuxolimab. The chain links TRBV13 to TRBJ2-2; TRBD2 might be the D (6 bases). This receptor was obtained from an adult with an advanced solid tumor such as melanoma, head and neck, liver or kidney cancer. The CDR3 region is CASSPGTGGELFF. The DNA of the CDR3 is TGTGCCAGCAGCCCCGGGACTGGCGGGGAGCTGTTTTTT.